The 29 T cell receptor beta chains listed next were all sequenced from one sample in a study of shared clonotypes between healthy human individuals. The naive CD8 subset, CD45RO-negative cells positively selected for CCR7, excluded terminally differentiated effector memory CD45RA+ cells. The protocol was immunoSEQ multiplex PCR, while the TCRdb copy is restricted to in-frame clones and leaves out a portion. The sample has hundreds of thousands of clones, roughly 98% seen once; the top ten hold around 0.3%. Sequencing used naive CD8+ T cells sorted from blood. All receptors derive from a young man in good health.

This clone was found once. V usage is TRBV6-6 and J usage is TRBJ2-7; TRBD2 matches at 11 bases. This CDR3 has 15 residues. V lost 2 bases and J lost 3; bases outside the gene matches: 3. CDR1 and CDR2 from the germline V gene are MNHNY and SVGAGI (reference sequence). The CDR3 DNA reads TGTGCCAGCAGTTACGAACTAGCGGGAGACTACGAGCAGTACTTC. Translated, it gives CASSYELAGDYEQYF.

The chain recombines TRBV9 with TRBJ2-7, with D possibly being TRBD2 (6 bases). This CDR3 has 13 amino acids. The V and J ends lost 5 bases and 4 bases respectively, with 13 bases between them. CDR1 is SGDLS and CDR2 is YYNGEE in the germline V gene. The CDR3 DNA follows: TGTGCCAGCAGTACTAGCTCGGGTTACGAGCAGTACTTC. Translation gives CASSTSSGYEQYF.

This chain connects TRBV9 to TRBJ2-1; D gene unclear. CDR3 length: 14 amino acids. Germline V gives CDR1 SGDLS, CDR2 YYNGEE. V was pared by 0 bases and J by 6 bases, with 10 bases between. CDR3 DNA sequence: TGTGCCAGCAGCGTAGGCGGTTTCGGCAATGAGCAGTTCTTC. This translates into CASSVGGFGNEQFF.

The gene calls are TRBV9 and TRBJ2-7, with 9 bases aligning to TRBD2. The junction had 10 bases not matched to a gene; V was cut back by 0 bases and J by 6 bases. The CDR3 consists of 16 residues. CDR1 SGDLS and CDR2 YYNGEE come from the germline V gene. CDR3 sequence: CASSVELAGPSGEQYF. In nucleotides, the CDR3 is TGTGCCAGCAGCGTAGAACTAGCGGGCCCCTCCGGCGAGCAGTACTTC.

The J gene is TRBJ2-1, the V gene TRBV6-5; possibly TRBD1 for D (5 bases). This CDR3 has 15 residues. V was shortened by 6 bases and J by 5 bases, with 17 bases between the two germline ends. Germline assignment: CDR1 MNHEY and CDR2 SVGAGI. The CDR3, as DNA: TGTGCCAGCAGCTTTCAGGGTAGTCTGAACAATGAGCAGTTCTTC. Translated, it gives CASSFQGSLNNEQFF.

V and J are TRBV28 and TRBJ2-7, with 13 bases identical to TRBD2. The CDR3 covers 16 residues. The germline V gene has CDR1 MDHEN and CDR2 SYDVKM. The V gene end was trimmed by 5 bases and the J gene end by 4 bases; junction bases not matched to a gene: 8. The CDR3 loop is CASSTRTSGSIYEQYF. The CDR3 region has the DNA TGTGCCAGCAGTACACGGACTAGCGGGAGTATATACGAGCAGTACTTC. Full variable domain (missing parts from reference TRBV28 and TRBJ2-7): DVKVTQSSRYLVKRTGEKVFLECVQDMDHENMFWYRQDPGLGLRLIYFSYDVKMKEKGDIPEGYSVSREKKERFSLILESASTNQTSMYLCASSTRTSGSIYEQYFGPGTRLTVT.

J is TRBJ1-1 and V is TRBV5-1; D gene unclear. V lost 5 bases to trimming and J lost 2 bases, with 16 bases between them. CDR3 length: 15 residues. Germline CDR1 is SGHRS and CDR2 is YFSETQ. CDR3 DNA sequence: TGCGCCAGCAGTGCCTACCCCAGAGGAAACACTGAAGCTTTCTTT. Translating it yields CASSAYPRGNTEAFF.

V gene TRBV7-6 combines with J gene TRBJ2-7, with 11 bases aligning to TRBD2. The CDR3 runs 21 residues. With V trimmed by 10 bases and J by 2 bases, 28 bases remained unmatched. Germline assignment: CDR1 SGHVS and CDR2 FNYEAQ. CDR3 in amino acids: CATPGLADRKGTELTPYEQYF. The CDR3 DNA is TGTGCCACCCCGGGACTAGCGGACCGAAAAGGGACCGAACTCACGCCCTACGAGCAGTACTTC.

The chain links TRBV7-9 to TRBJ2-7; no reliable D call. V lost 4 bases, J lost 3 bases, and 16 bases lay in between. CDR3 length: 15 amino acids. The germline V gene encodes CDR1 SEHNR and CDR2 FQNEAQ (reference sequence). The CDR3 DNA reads TGTGCCAGCAGCTCTCCAGGACCTTATCACTACGAGCAGTACTTC. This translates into CASSSPGPYHYEQYF.

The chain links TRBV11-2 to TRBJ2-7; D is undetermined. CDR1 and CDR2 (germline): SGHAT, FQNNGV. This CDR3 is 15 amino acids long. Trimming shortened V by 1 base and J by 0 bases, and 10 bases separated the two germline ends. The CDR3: CASSLGPASSYEQYF. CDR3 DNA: TGTGCCAGCAGCTTAGGACCGGCGAGCTCCTACGAGCAGTACTTC.

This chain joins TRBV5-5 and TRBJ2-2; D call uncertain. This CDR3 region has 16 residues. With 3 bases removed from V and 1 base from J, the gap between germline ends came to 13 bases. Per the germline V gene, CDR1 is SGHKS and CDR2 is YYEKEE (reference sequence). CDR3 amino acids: CASSSNGLRNTGELFF. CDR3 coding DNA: TGTGCCAGCAGCTCAAACGGGTTGAGGAACACCGGGGAGCTGTTTTTT.

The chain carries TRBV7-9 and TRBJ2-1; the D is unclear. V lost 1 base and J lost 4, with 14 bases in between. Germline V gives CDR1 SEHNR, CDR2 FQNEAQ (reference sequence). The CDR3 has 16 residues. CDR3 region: CASSLVVGSRYNEQFF. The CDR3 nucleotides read TGTGCCAGCAGCTTAGTGGTAGGGTCTAGGTACAATGAGCAGTTCTTC.

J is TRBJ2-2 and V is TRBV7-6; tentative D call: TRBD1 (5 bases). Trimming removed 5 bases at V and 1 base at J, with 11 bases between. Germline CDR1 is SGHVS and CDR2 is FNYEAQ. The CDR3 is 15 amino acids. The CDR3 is CASSPRQLNTGELFF. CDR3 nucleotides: TGTGCCAGCAGCCCGAGACAGTTGAACACCGGGGAGCTGTTTTTT.

This CDR3 is CASSLERLHTDTQYF. The CDR3 nucleotides are TGCGCCAGCAGCTTGGAGCGGCTTCACACAGATACGCAGTATTTT. J is TRBJ2-3 and V is TRBV5-1; maybe TRBD2 (5 bases). This CDR3 comprises 15 residues. Germline values: CDR1 SGHRS, CDR2 YFSETQ. V shed 0 bases and J shed 2 bases, with 10 bases lying between them.

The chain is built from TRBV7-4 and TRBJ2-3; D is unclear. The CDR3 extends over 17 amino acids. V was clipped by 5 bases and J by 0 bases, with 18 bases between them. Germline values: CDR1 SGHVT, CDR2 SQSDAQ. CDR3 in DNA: TGTGCCAGCAGCGAAGGGTGGCCGACTTCCAGCACAGATACGCAGTATTTT. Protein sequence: CASSEGWPTSSTDTQYF. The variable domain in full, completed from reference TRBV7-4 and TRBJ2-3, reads GAGVSQSPRYKVAKRGRDVALRCDSISGHVTLYWYRQTLGQGSEVLTYSQSDAQRDKSGRPSGRFSAERPERSVSTLKIQRTEQGDSAVYLCASSEGWPTSSTDTQYFGPGTRLTVL.

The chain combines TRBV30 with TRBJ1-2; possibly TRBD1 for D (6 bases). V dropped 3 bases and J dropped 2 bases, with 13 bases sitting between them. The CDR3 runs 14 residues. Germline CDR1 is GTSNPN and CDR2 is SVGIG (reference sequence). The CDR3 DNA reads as TGTGCCTGGAGCGGGATGACAGGCAACTATGGCTACACCTTC. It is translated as CAWSGMTGNYGYTF.

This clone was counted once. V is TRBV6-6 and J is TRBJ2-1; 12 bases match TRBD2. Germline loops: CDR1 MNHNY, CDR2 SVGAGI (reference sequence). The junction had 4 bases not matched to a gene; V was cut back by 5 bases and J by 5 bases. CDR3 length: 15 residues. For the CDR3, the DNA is TGTGCCAGCAGTGTCCGGACTAGCGGGAACAATGAGCAGTTCTTC. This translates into CASSVRTSGNNEQFF.

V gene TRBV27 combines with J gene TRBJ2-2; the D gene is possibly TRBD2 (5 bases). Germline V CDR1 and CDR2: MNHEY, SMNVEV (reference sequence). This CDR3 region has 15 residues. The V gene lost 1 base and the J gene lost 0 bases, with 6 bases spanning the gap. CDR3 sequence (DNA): TGTGCCAGCAGTTTATTCGGGACGAACACCGGGGAGCTGTTTTTT. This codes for CASSLFGTNTGELFF.

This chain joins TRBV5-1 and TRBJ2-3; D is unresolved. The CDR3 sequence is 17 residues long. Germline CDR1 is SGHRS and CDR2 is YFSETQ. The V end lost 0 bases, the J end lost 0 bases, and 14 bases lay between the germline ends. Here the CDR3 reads CASSLVQASYSTDTQYF. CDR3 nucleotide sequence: TGCGCCAGCAGCTTGGTCCAGGCAAGCTATAGCACAGATACGCAGTATTTT. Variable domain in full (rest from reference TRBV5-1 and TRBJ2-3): KAGVTQTPRYLIKTRGQQVTLSCSPISGHRSVSWYQQTPGQGLQFLFEYFSETQRNKGNFPGRFSGRQFSNSRSEMNVSTLELGDSALYLCASSLVQASYSTDTQYFGPGTRLTVL.

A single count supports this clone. This CDR3 is CASSSVGQVNEKLFF. The CDR3 DNA follows: TGTGCCAGCAGCTCGGTGGGACAGGTTAATGAAAAACTGTTTTTT. The rearrangement links TRBV7-6 to TRBJ1-4; TRBD1 matches at 8 bases. Germline V gene sequence: CDR1 SGHVS, CDR2 FNYEAQ. The V and J ends lost 4 bases and 4 bases, in that order; junction bases with no gene match: 5. This CDR3 spans 15 amino acids.

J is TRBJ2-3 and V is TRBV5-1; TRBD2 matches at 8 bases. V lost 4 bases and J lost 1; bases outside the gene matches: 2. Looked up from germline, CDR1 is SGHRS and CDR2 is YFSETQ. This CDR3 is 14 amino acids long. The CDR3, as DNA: TGCGCCAGCAGCCCGACTAGCGGCACAGATACGCAGTATTTT. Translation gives CASSPTSGTDTQYF.

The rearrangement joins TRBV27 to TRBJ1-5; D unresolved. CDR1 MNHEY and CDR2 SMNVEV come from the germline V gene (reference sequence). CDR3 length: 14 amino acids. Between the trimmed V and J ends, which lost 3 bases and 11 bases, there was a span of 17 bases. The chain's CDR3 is CASSLHTGFGTQHF. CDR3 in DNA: TGTGCCAGCAGTTTGCACACGGGCTTCGGGACCCAGCATTTT.

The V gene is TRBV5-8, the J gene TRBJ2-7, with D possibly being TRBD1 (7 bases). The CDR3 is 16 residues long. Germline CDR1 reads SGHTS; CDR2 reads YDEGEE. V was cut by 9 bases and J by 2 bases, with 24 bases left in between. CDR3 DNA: TGTGCCACCAGGGTGGTTGGCAGGGGGGTTACCTACGAGCAGTACTTC. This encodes CATRVVGRGVTYEQYF.

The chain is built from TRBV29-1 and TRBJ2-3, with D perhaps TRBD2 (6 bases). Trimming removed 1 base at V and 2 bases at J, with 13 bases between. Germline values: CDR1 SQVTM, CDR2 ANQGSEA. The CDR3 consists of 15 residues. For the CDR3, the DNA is TGCAGCGTTGAAGGATGGCTAGCGAACACAGATACGCAGTATTTT. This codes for CSVEGWLANTDTQYF.

CDR3 sequence reads: CASSLVSNPNEQFF. CDR3 DNA sequence: TGCGCCAGCAGCTTGGTAAGCAACCCTAATGAGCAGTTCTTC. The rearrangement joins TRBV5-1 to TRBJ2-1; no definite D call. Looked up from germline, CDR1 is SGHRS and CDR2 is YFSETQ. The CDR3 is 14 residues long. V lost 0 bases, J lost 7 bases, and 11 bases lay in between.

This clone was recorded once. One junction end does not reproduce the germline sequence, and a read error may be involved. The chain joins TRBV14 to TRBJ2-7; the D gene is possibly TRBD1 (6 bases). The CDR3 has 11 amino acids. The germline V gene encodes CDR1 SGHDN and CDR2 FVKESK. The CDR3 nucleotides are TGTGCCAGCAGCCAAGGAGGGGGTTGGGCCTTC. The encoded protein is CASSQGGGWAF.

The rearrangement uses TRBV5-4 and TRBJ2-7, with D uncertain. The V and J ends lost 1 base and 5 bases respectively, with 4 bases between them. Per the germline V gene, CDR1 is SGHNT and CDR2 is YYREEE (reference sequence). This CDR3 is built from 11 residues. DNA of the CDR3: TGTGCCAGCAGCTTGCTCCACGAGCAGTACTTC. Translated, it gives CASSLLHEQYF.

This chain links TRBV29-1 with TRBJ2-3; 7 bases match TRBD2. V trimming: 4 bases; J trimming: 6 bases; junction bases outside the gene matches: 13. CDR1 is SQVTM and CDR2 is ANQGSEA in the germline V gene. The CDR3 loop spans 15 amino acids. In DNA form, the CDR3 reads TGCAGCGTTGGAGGAGGGAGGGCCACAAGTGATACGCAGTATTTT. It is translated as CSVGGGRATSDTQYF.

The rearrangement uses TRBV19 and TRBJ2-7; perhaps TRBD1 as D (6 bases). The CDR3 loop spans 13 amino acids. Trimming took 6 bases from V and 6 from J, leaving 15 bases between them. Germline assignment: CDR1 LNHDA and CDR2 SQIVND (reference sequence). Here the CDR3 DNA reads TGTGCCAGTAGCCTCGGTGGGGGCGGCGAGCAGTACTTC. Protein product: CASSLGGGGEQYF. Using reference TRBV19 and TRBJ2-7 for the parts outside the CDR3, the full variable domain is DGGITQSPKYLFRKEGQNVTLSCEQNLNHDAMYWYRQDPGQGLRLIYYSQIVNDFQKGDIAEGYSVSREKKESFPLTVTSAQKNPTAFYLCASSLGGGGEQYFGPGTRLTVT.